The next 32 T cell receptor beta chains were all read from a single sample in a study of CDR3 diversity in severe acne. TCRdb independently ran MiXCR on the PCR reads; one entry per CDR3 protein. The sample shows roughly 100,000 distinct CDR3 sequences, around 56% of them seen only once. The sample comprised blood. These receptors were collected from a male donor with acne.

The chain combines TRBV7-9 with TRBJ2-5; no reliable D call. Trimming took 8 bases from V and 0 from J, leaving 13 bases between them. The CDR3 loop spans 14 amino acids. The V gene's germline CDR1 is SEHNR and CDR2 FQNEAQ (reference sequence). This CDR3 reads CASRGERNQETQYF. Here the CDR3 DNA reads TGTGCCAGCCGCGGTGAGCGTAACCAAGAGACCCAGTACTTC.

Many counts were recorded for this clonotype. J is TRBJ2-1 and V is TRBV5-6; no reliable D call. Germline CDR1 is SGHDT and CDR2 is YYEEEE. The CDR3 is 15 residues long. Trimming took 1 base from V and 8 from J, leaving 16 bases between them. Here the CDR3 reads CASSLLGAGWDEQFF. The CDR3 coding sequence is TGTGCCAGCAGCTTGTTGGGCGCCGGATGGGATGAGCAGTTCTTC.

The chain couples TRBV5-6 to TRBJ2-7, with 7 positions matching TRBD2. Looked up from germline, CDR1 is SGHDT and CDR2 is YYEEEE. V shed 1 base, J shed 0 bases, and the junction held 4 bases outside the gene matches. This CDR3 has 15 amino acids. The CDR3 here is CASSLWGGGSYEQYF. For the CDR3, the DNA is TGTGCCAGCAGCTTGTGGGGCGGGGGCTCCTACGAGCAGTACTTC.

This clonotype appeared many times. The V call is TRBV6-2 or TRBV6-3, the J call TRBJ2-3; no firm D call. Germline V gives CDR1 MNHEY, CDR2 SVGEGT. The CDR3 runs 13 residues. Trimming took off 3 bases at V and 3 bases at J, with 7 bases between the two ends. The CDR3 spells CASSYTETDTQYF. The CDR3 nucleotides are TGTGCCAGCAGTTATACAGAGACAGATACGCAGTATTTT.

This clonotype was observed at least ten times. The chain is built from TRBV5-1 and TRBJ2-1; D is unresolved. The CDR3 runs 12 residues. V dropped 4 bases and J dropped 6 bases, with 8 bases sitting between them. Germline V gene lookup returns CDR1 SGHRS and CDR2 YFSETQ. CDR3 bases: TGCGCCAGCAGCGCTTCCAGCAATGAGCAGTTCTTC. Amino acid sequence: CASSASSNEQFF. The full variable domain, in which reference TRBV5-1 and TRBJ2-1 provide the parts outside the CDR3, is KAGVTQTPRYLIKTRGQQVTLSCSPISGHRSVSWYQQTPGQGLQFLFEYFSETQRNKGNFPGRFSGRQFSNSRSEMNVSTLELGDSALYLCASSASSNEQFFGPGTRLTVL.

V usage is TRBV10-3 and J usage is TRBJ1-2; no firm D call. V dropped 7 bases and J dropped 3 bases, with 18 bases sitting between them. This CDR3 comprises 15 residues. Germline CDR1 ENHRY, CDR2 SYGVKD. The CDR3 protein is CAINIAVGVDYGYTF. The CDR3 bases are TGTGCCATCAATATTGCAGTTGGGGTGGACTATGGCTACACCTTC.

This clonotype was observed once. The CDR3 region has the DNA TGTGCCAGCAGCTTGGGACTAGCGGTCCCTGAGCAGTTCTTC. This codes for CASSLGLAVPEQFF. The chain links TRBV13 to TRBJ2-1, with 11 bases fitting TRBD2. This CDR3 contains 14 residues. Unmatched junction bases numbered 4, after V lost 3 bases and J lost 9 bases. Germline V gene sequence: CDR1 PRHDT, CDR2 FYEKMQ (reference sequence).

Here the CDR3 reads CASSEYGSGGPDTQYF. CDR3 DNA: TGTGCCAGCAGTGAATATGGCTCAGGGGGCCCAGATACGCAGTATTTT. The chain joins TRBV25-1 to TRBJ2-3; 8 nucleotides line up with TRBD1. The CDR3 sequence is 16 residues long. Germline V lookup: CDR1 MGHDK, CDR2 SYGVNS. The V gene end was trimmed by 0 bases and the J gene end by 4 bases; junction bases not matched to a gene: 6.

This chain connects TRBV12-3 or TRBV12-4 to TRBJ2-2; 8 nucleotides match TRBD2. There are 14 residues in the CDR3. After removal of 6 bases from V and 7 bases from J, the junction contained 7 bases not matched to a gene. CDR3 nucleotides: TGTGCCAGCAGGGCCGGGACTAGTGGCGGGGAGCTGTTTTTT. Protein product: CASRAGTSGGELFF.

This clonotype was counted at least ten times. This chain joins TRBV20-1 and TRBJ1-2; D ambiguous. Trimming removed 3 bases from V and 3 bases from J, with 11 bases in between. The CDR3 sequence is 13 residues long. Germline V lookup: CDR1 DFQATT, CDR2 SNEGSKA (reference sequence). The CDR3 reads CSASRRADYGYTF. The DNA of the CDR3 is TGCAGTGCTAGTCGGAGGGCTGACTATGGCTACACCTTC.

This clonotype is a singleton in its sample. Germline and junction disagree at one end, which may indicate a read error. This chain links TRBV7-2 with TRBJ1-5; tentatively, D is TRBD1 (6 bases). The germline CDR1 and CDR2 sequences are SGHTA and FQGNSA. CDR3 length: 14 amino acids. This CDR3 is CASSEQGYNQPQHF. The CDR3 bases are TGCGCCAGCAGTGAGCAGGGGTACAATCAGCCCCAGCATTTT.

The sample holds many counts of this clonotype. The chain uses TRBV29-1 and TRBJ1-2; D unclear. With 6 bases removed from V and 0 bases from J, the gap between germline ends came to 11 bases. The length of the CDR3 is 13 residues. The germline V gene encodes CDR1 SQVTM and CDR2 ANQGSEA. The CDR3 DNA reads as TGCAGCGTCTCTTTACAGCCTAACTATGGCTACACCTTC. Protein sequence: CSVSLQPNYGYTF.

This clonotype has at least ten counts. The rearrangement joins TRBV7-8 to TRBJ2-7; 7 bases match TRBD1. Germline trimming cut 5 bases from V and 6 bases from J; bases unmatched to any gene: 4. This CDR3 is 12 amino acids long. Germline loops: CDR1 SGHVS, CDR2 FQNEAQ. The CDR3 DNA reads TGTGCCAGCAGCCACAGGGGTGCCGAGCAGTACGTC. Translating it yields CASSHRGAEQYV.

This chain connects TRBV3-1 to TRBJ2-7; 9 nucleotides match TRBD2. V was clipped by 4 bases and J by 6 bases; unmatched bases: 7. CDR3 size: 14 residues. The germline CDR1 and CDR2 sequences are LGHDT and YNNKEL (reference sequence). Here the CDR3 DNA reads TGTGCCAGCAGCCCCGGGACTAGCCTTCCCGAGCAGTACTTC. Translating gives CASSPGTSLPEQYF.

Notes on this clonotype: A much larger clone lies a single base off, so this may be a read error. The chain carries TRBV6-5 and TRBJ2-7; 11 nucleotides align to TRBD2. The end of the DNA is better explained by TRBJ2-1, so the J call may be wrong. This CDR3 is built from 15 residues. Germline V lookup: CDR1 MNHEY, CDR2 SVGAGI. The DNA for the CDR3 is TGTGCCAGCAGTGACTCACTAGCGGGAGCCGATGAGCAGTTCTTC. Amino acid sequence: CASSDSLAGADEQFF.

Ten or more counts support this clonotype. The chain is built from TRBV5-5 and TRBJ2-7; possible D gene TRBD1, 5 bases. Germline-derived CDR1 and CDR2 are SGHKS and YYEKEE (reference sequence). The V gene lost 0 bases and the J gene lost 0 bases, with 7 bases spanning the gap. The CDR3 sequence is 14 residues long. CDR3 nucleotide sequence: TGTGCCAGCAGCTTGGGACAGCTCTCCTACGAGCAGTACTTC. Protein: CASSLGQLSYEQYF.

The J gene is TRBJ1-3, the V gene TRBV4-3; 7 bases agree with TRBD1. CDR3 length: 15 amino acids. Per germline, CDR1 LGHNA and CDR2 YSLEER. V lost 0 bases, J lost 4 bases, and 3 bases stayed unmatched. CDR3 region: CASSQEQGLGNTIYF. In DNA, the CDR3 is TGCGCCAGCAGCCAAGAACAGGGGTTAGGAAACACCATATATTTT.

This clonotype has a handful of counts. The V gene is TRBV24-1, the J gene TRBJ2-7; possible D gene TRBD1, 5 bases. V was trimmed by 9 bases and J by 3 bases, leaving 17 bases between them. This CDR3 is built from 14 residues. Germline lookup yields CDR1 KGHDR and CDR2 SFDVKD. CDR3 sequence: CATAPRQGDYEQYF. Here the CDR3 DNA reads TGTGCCACCGCCCCGAGGCAGGGTGACTACGAGCAGTACTTC.

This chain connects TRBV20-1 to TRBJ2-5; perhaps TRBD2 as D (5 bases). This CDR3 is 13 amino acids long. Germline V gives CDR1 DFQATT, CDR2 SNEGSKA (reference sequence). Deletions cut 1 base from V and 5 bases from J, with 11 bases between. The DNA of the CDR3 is TGCAGTGCTAGAGGGAGCGGTCGGGAGACCCAGTACTTC. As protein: CSARGSGRETQYF.

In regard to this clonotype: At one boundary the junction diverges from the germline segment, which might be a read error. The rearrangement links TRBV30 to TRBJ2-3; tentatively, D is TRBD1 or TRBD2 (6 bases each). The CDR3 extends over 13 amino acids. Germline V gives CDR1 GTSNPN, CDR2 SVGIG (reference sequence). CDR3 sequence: CVWSVQGGDTQYF. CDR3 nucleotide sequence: TGTGTCTGGAGTGTACAGGGAGGAGATACGCAGTATTTT.

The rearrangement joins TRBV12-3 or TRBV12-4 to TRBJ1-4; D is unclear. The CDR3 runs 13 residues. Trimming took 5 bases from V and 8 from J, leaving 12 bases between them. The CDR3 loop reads CASSPDTKEKLFF. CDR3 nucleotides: TGTGCCAGCAGTCCTGACACCAAGGAAAAACTGTTTTTT.

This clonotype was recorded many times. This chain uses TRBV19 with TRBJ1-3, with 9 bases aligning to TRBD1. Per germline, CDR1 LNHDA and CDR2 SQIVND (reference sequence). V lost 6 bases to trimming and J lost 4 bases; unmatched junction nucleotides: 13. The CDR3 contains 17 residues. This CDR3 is CASRSNPGQGGGNTIYF. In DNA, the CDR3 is TGTGCCAGTAGATCAAATCCGGGACAGGGAGGAGGAAACACCATATATTTT. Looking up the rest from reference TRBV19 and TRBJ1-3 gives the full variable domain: DGGITQSPKYLFRKEGQNVTLSCEQNLNHDAMYWYRQDPGQGLRLIYYSQIVNDFQKGDIAEGYSVSREKKESFPLTVTSAQKNPTAFYLCASRSNPGQGGGNTIYFGEGSWLTVV.

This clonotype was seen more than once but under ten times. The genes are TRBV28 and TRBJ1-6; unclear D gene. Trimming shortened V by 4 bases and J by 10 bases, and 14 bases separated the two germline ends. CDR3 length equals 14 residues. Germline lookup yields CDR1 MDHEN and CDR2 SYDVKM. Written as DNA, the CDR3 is TGTGCCAGCAGTTCGGGCAGCCGTAGGTCACCCCTCCACTTT. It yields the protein CASSSGSRRSPLHF.

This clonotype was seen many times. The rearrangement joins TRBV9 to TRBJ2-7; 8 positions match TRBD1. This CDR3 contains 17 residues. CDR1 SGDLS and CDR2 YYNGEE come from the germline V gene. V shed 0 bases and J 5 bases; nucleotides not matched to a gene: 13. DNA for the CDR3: TGTGCCAGCAGCGTAGCTCCGATAGGACAGGGTAGCAACGAGCAGTACTTC. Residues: CASSVAPIGQGSNEQYF.

CDR3 in amino acids: CASSSPGTGPYNSPLHF. The CDR3 DNA sequence: TGTGCCAGCAGCTCTCCCGGGACAGGTCCCTATAATTCACCCCTCCACTTT. This chain connects TRBV9 to TRBJ1-6; the match to TRBD1 covers 8 bases. V was pared by 4 bases and J by 2 bases, with 8 bases of the junction left unmatched. The CDR3 has 17 residues. Germline values: CDR1 SGDLS, CDR2 YYNGEE.

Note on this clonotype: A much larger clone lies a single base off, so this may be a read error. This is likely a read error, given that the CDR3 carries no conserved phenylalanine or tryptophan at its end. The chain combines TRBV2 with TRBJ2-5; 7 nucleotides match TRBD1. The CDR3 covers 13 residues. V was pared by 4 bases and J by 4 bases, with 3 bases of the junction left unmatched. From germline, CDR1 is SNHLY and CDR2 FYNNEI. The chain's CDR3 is CASSADRVETQYL. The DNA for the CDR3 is TGTGCCAGCAGTGCCGACAGGGTAGAGACCCAGTACCTC.

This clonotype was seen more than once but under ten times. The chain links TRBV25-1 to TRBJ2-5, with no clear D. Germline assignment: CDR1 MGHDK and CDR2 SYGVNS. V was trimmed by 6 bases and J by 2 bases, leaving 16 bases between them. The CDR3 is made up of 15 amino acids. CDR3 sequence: CASSGILTVQETQYF. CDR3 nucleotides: TGTGCCAGCAGCGGAATCCTGACGGTACAAGAGACCCAGTACTTC.

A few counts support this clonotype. CDR3 protein: CASTPGTGTNYGYTF. CDR3 DNA: TGTGCCAGCACCCCCGGGACAGGGACGAACTATGGCTACACCTTC. V usage is TRBV2 and J usage is TRBJ1-2; 9 bases are shared with TRBD1. The CDR3 spans 15 residues. Germline V gene lookup returns CDR1 SNHLY and CDR2 FYNNEI. With 7 bases clipped from V and 2 bases from J, the junction kept 8 bases outside the gene matches.

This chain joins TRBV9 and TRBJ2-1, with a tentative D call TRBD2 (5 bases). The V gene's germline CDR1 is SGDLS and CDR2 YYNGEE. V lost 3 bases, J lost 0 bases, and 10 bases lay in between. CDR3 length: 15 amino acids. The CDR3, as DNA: TGTGCCAGCAGCGATTTAGGGAGCTCCTACAATGAGCAGTTCTTC. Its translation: CASSDLGSSYNEQFF.

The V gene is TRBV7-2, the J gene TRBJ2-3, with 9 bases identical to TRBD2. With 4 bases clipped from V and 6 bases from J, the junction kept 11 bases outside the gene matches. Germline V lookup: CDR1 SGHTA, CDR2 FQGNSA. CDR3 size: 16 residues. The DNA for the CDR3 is TGTGCCAGCAGCTGCCTTAGCGGGAGCACCGCGGATACGCAGTATTTT. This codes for CASSCLSGSTADTQYF.

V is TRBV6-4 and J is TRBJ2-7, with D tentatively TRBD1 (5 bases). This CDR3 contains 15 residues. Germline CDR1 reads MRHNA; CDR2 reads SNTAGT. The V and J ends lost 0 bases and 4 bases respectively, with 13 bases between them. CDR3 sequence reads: CASSDSESGRYEQYF. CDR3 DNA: TGTGCCAGCAGTGACTCTGAGTCAGGGCGGTACGAGCAGTACTTC.

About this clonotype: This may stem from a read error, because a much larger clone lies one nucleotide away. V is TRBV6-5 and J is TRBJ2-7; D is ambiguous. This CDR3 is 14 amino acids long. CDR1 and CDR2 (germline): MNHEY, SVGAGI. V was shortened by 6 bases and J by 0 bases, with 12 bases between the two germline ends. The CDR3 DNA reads TGTGCCAGCAGGAGAAAAGGTAGCTCCTACGAGCAGTACTTC. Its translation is CASRRKGSSYEQYF.